One sample yielded the 27 T cell receptor beta chains listed below, sequenced in a study of cytomegalovirus exposure and HLA in healthy donors. Vbeta (60) and Jbeta (13) primers were used in the PCR. The table came from immunoSEQ multiplex PCR; TCRdb's copy has only in-frame clones and leaves some out. Of roughly 88,000 clones listed, just under 70% were seen once; the top ten hold approximately 2.7%. The sequencing input was PBMCs. The receptors derive from a man aged 50 to 60 in good health and CMV-seronegative.

The chain has TRBV7-9 and TRBJ1-5; D not resolved. Germline CDR1 reads SEHNR; CDR2 reads FQNEAQ (reference sequence). The CDR3 runs to 12 residues. V dropped 1 base and J dropped 6 bases, with 4 bases sitting between them. The CDR3 sequence: CASSLGGQPQHF. The CDR3 DNA reads as TGTGCCAGCAGCTTAGGAGGTCAGCCCCAGCATTTT. The whole variable domain, remainder taken from reference TRBV7-9 and TRBJ1-5, is DTGVSQNPRHKITKRGQNVTFRCDPISEHNRLYWYRQTLGQGPEFLTYFQNEAQLEKSRLLSDRFSAERPKGSFSTLEIQRTEQGDSAMYLCASSLGGQPQHFGDGTRLSIL.

The gene calls are TRBV9 and TRBJ1-2; weak D call: TRBD1 (5 bases). From germline, CDR1 is SGDLS and CDR2 YYNGEE. V shed 1 base and J shed 6 bases, with 10 bases lying between them. The CDR3 spans 13 residues. In DNA form, the CDR3 reads TGTGCCAGCAGCGTAACAGGAAACGATGGCTACACCTTC. Protein product: CASSVTGNDGYTF.

The chain couples TRBV5-6 to TRBJ1-4; D is uncertain. CDR1 and CDR2 (germline): SGHDT, YYEEEE. V was clipped by 0 bases and J by 8 bases, with 14 bases between them. This CDR3 comprises 15 residues. Written as DNA, the CDR3 is TGTGCCAGCAGCTTGGTGCGTGAGGGCTCCGAAAAACTGTTTTTT. Its protein is CASSLVREGSEKLFF.

The CDR3 spells CASSWGTGGSVTEAFF. Here the CDR3 DNA reads TGCGCCAGCAGCTGGGGGACAGGGGGTTCGGTCACTGAAGCTTTCTTT. The V and J genes are TRBV5-1 and TRBJ1-1; 11 bases map to TRBD1. CDR1 is SGHRS, CDR2 YFSETQ, per germline. V trimming: 3 bases; J trimming: 4 bases; junction bases outside the gene matches: 8. This CDR3 comprises 16 residues.

This clone was seen a single time. The chain couples TRBV5-4 to TRBJ2-1; D is uncertain. This CDR3 region has 14 residues. V dropped 1 base and J dropped 0 bases, with 5 bases sitting between them. The germline CDR1 and CDR2 sequences are SGHNT and YYREEE (reference sequence). CDR3 residues: CASSLWSSYNEQFF. DNA for the CDR3: TGTGCCAGCAGCTTGTGGAGCTCCTACAATGAGCAGTTCTTC. Supplemented by reference TRBV5-4 and TRBJ2-1, the full variable domain reads ETGVTQSPTHLIKTRGQQVTLRCSSQSGHNTVSWYQQALGQGPQFIFQYYREEENGRGNFPPRFSGLQFPNYSSELNVNALELDDSALYLCASSLWSSYNEQFFGPGTRLTVL.

J is TRBJ1-4 and V is TRBV6-5; D is uncertain. V was shortened by 8 bases and J by 2 bases, with 9 bases between the two germline ends. CDR3 length equals 13 residues. CDR1 and CDR2 from the germline V gene are MNHEY and SVGAGI. The CDR3 nucleotides read TGTGCCAGCGGAGGTCCGACTAATGAAAAACTGTTTTTT. Residues: CASGGPTNEKLFF.

This clone was seen once. The chain links TRBV29-1 to TRBJ2-7; 7 positions agree with TRBD2. Trimming cost V 3 bases and J 6 bases; bases outside gene matches: 8. Germline CDR1 is SQVTM and CDR2 is ANQGSEA. The CDR3 runs 13 residues. CDR3 nucleotides: TGCAGCGTTGACCCCCGCGGGAGTGGCGAGCAGTACTTC. Amino acids: CSVDPRGSGEQYF.

This clone has just one count. V usage is TRBV28 and J usage is TRBJ1-5, with 9 bases identical to TRBD1. The trim removed 3 bases at V and 7 bases at J, leaving 13 bases unmatched. The CDR3 runs to 17 residues. Germline loops: CDR1 MDHEN, CDR2 SYDVKM. CDR3 DNA sequence: TGTGCCAGCAGTTTTTGGGGACAGGGATTAAGGGGCCAGCCCCAGCATTTT. Protein: CASSFWGQGLRGQPQHF.

This clone has only one observation. J is TRBJ2-7 and V is TRBV28; 12 bases match TRBD2. The CDR3 is made up of 15 amino acids. V trimming: 6 bases; J trimming: 2 bases; junction bases outside the gene matches: 5. Germline CDR1 reads MDHEN; CDR2 reads SYDVKM. The CDR3 DNA follows: TGTGCCAGCAGACCTAGCGGGGGGGCCCCCTACGAGCAGTACTTC. This translates into CASRPSGGAPYEQYF.

The CDR3 region is CASSLVAYSYNEQFF. The CDR3 DNA is TGTGCCAGCAGTTTAGTAGCGTACTCCTACAATGAGCAGTTCTTC. The V call is TRBV27, the J call TRBJ2-1, with D tentatively TRBD2 (5 bases). Germline values: CDR1 MNHEY, CDR2 SMNVEV (reference sequence). This CDR3 contains 15 residues. Trimming took off 2 bases at V and 0 bases at J, with 8 bases between the two ends.

The rearrangement uses TRBV5-1 and TRBJ2-1; D may be TRBD2 (6 bases). CDR1 is SGHRS and CDR2 is YFSETQ in the germline V gene. V lost 0 bases and J 7 bases, leaving 11 bases between the germline ends. CDR3 length equals 14 residues. CDR3 sequence: CASSLGGAGNEQFF. The CDR3 coding sequence is TGCGCCAGCAGCTTGGGCGGGGCGGGGAATGAGCAGTTCTTC.

The V and J genes are TRBV18 and TRBJ2-3; 10 bases are a match to TRBD1. After removal of 6 bases from V and 2 bases from J, the junction contained 8 bases not matched to a gene. The CDR3 has 16 residues. Germline CDR1 KGHSH, CDR2 LQKENI. The CDR3 sequence: CASSTRQGASTDTQYF. In DNA form, the CDR3 reads TGTGCCAGCTCCACCAGACAGGGGGCTTCCACAGATACGCAGTATTTT.

This clone was observed a handful of times. The chain has TRBV7-6 and TRBJ1-5; D is unresolved. Trimming removed 0 bases at V and 3 bases at J, with 9 bases between. This CDR3 has 15 amino acids. In germline, CDR1 is SGHVS, CDR2 FNYEAQ. CDR3 DNA: TGTGCCAGCAGCTTAGCGTCAGGAATCAATCAGCCCCAGCATTTT. It translates to CASSLASGINQPQHF.

This sequence joins TRBV2 and TRBJ1-3; D uncertain. V gave up 4 bases and J gave up 0 bases, with 7 bases separating them. The CDR3 totals 14 residues. The V gene's germline CDR1 is SNHLY and CDR2 FYNNEI. CDR3 in DNA: TGTGCCAGCAGTGGACTGAACTCTGGAAACACCATATATTTT. This translates into CASSGLNSGNTIYF.

The chain links TRBV27 to TRBJ2-3, with D possibly matching TRBD1 (5 bases). The CDR3 extends over 16 amino acids. V lost 3 bases to trimming and J lost 0 bases, with 13 bases between them. CDR1 MNHEY and CDR2 SMNVEV come from the germline V gene (reference sequence). CDR3 sequence: CASSFWGSSSTDTQYF. DNA for the CDR3: TGTGCCAGCAGTTTTTGGGGCTCCTCTAGCACAGATACGCAGTATTTT.

The chain uses TRBV6-1 and TRBJ2-5; weak D call: TRBD1 (6 bases). CDR1 is MNHNS, CDR2 SASEGT, per germline. Trimming removed 7 bases from V and 2 bases from J, with 14 bases in between. CDR3 length: 14 residues. DNA of the CDR3: TGTGCCAGCACCATACTCCAGGGGCAAGAGACCCAGTACTTC. Translating gives CASTILQGQETQYF.

The chain uses TRBV4-3 and TRBJ1-1; D possibly corresponds to TRBD1 (6 bases). CDR1 is LGHNA, CDR2 YSLEER, per germline. CDR3 length: 16 residues. The V end lost 2 bases, the J end lost 3 bases, and 16 bases lay between the germline ends. The CDR3 bases are TGCGCCAGCAGCCAAAGTCCACAGGGAAGGGACACTGAAGCTTTCTTT. It is translated as CASSQSPQGRDTEAFF.

This rearrangement joins TRBV28 to TRBJ1-4; TRBD1 matches 8 bases. The germline gives CDR1 MDHEN, CDR2 SYDVKM. The CDR3 spans 16 residues. V dropped 6 bases and J dropped 4; count of bases not matched to a gene: 10. The CDR3 spells CASSLPGTGINEKLFF. DNA for the CDR3: TGTGCCAGCAGCCTACCGGGGACAGGTATTAATGAAAAACTGTTTTTT.

This clone showed up just once. The gene calls are TRBV5-6 and TRBJ1-6; D not resolved. The germline V gene has CDR1 SGHDT and CDR2 YYEEEE. V dropped 0 bases and J dropped 5 bases, with 9 bases sitting between them. There are 15 residues in the CDR3. The DNA for the CDR3 is TGTGCCAGCAGCTTGGCCGGGGTGCATAATTCACCCCTCCACTTT. Protein product: CASSLAGVHNSPLHF.

This chain's CDR3 is CASRGTGSNYGYTF. The DNA of the CDR3 is TGTGCCAGCAGGGGGACAGGGTCGAACTATGGCTACACCTTC. This rearrangement joins TRBV2 to TRBJ1-2; TRBD1 aligns across 9 bases. CDR3 length: 14 amino acids. CDR1 SNHLY and CDR2 FYNNEI come from the germline V gene. The J segment lost 2 bases and the V segment lost 6 bases, leaving 4 bases of the junction unmatched.

This clone was picked up a small number of times. V is TRBV5-1 and J is TRBJ2-5; 9 bases agree with TRBD1. The germline CDR1 and CDR2 sequences are SGHRS and YFSETQ. Unmatched junction bases numbered 12, after V lost 1 base and J lost 5 bases. CDR3 length: 17 residues. The CDR3 coding sequence is TGCGCCAGCAGCTTGAACCCTGTACAGGGGGCTGGGGAGACCCAGTACTTC. Protein product: CASSLNPVQGAGETQYF.

The CDR3 protein is CASSLRGNYGYTF. The CDR3 nucleotides are TGTGCCAGCAGTCTAAGGGGTAACTATGGCTACACCTTC. The V and J genes are TRBV6-5 and TRBJ1-2, with D tentatively TRBD1 (5 bases). V was pared by 5 bases and J by 1 base, with 8 bases between. Germline values: CDR1 MNHEY, CDR2 SVGAGI. The CDR3 is made up of 13 amino acids.

The chain carries TRBV25-1 and TRBJ2-1; TRBD2 might be the D (5 bases). The germline V gene has CDR1 MGHDK and CDR2 SYGVNS. The CDR3 consists of 16 residues. Trimming left V 2 bases short and J 10 bases short, with 21 bases between. The CDR3 nucleotides read TGTGCCAGCAGTGAAGAGGGTATGTTTTTGTCGGGCGAGCAGTTCTTC. Translation gives CASSEEGMFLSGEQFF.

This chain joins TRBV11-2 and TRBJ2-2; tentative D call: TRBD1 (6 bases). This CDR3 spans 18 amino acids. In germline, CDR1 is SGHAT, CDR2 FQNNGV. Trimming stripped 1 base from V and 6 bases from J, with 21 bases between. The CDR3 spells CASSLVRRTAFFPGELFF. DNA for the CDR3: TGTGCCAGCAGCTTAGTAAGGCGGACAGCGTTCTTTCCCGGGGAGCTGTTTTTT.

In this sample, this clone turned up a few times. The V call is TRBV11-2, the J call TRBJ1-4, with no clear D. Trimming took off 1 base at V and 5 bases at J, with 8 bases between the two ends. Germline-derived CDR1 and CDR2 are SGHAT and FQNNGV. This CDR3 spans 14 amino acids. The CDR3 spells CASSLGGNNEKLFF. The CDR3 DNA is TGTGCCAGCAGCTTAGGAGGGAACAATGAAAAACTGTTTTTT.

The V call is TRBV6-5, the J call TRBJ1-2; maybe TRBD1 (6 bases). V lost 6 bases and J lost 7, with 12 bases in between. Germline values: CDR1 MNHEY, CDR2 SVGAGI. The CDR3 extends over 12 amino acids. The CDR3 DNA sequence: TGTGCCAGCAGCTATAGGACAGCTGGCTACACCTTC. Its translation: CASSYRTAGYTF.

The chain employs TRBV5-4 and TRBJ2-3; TRBD1 matches 8 bases. J was trimmed by 0 bases and V by 6 bases; bases with no gene match: 3. CDR3 length: 14 residues. The germline V gene encodes CDR1 SGHNT and CDR2 YYREEE (reference sequence). CDR3 in amino acids: CASTRDRSTDTQYF. The CDR3 region has the DNA TGTGCCAGCACCCGGGACAGGAGCACAGATACGCAGTATTTT.